Detailed here is one T cell receptor beta chain. What it binds is unknown. In germline, CDR1 is MNHEY, CDR2 SVGAGI. V lost 6 bases and J 0 bases, leaving 12 bases between the germline ends. The CDR3 covers 14 residues. Repertoires were generated with immunoSEQ multiplex PCR, while TCRdb's copy carries only in-frame clones and drops some. Of tens of thousands of clones in the sample, 85% to 95% were seen once. Time point meaning: recipient sample about 28 days before transplant, after cytoreduction. The record originates from a study of T cell clonotyping in hematopoietic cell transplantation. Background on the study: Pretransplant recipient samples were taken after cytoreduction. Broader study findings: At the given depth, recipient repertoires were over 95% de novo clonotypes. Higher Inverse Simpson Index values in graft donor and pretransplant recipient predicted broader posttransplant TCR diversity. Without cell sorting, CD4 versus CD8 contributions remain unresolved.

The rearrangement joins TRBV6-5 to TRBJ2-7, with D tentatively TRBD1 (6 bases). This material consisted of peripheral blood mononuclear cells, taken before stem cell transplant. The clonotype comes from a man aged 50 or older with acute myeloid leukemia. Some clones in this sample may be carry-over from other donors' samples. CDR3 sequence: CASRGNRASYEQYF. The DNA of the CDR3 is TGTGCCAGCAGGGGGAACAGGGCCTCCTACGAGCAGTACTTC.